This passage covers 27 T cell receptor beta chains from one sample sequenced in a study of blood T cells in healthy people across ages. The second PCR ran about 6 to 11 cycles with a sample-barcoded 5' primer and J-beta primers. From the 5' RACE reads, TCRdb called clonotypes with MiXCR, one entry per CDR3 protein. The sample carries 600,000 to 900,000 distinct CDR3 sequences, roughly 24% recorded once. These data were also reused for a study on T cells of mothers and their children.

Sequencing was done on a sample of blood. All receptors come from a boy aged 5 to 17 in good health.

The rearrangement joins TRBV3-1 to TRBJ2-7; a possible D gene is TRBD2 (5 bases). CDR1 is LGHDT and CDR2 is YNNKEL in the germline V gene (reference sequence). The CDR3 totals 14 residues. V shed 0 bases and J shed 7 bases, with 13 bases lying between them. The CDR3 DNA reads TGTGCCAGCAGCCAAGATTTGAATCCGGGGGAGCAGTACTTC. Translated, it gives CASSQDLNPGEQYF.

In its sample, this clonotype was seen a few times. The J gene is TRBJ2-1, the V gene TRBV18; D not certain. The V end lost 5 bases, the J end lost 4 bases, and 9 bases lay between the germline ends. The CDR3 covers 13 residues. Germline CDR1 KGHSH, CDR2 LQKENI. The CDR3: CASSTTEYNEQFF. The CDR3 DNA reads TGTGCCAGCTCAACGACCGAGTACAATGAGCAGTTCTTC.

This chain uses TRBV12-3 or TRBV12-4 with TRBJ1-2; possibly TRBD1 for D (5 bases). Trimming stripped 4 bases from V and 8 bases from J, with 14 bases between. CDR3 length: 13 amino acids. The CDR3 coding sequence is TGTGCCAGCAGTTCTAGGACTGGGGCCGGCTACACCTTC. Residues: CASSSRTGAGYTF.

CDR3 DNA: TGTGCCAGCAGCAACGACAGGGGCCCTTACTACGAGCAGTACTTC. It specifies CASSNDRGPYYEQYF. The genes are TRBV6-5 and TRBJ2-7; TRBD1 matches at 8 bases. Germline CDR1 MNHEY, CDR2 SVGAGI. This CDR3 has 15 residues. V shed 6 bases and J 3 bases; nucleotides not matched to a gene: 10.

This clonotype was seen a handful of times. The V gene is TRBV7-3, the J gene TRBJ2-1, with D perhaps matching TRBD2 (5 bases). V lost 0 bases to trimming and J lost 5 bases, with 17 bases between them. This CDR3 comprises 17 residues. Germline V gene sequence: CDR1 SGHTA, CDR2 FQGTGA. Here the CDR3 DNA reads TGTGCCAGCAGCTTAACTGCGGGCAGTCGGTTTAACAATGAGCAGTTCTTC. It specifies CASSLTAGSRFNNEQFF.

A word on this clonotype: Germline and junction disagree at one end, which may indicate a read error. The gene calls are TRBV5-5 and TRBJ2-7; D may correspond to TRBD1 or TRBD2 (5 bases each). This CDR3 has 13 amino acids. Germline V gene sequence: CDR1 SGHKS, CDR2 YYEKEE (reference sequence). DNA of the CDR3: TGTGCCAGCAGCTGGGGGACCGGATACGGGCAGTACTTC. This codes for CASSWGTGYGQYF. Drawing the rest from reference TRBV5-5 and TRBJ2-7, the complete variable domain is DAGVTQSPTHLIKTRGQQVTLRCSPISGHKSVSWYQQVLGQGPQFIFQYYEKEERGRGNFPDRFSARQFPNYSSELNVNALLLGDSALYLCASSWGTGYGQYFGPGTRLTVT.

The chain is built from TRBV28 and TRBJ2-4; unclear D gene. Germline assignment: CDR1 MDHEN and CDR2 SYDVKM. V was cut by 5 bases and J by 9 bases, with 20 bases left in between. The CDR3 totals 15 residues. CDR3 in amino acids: CASSALAGPFGIQYF. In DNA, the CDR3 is TGTGCCAGCAGTGCCTTGGCCGGCCCCTTCGGCATTCAGTACTTC.

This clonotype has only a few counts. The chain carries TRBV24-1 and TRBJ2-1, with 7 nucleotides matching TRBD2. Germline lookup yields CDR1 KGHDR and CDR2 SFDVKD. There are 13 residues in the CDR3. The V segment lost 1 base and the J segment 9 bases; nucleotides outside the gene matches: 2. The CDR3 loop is CATSDFPGGEQFF. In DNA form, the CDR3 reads TGTGCCACCAGTGATTTTCCGGGGGGTGAGCAGTTCTTC.

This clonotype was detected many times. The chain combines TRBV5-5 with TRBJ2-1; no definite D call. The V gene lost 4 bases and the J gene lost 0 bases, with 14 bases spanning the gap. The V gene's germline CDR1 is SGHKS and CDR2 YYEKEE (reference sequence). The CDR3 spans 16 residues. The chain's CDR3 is CASSPRGPSSYNEQFF. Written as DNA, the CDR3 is TGTGCCAGCAGCCCACGTGGGCCGAGCTCCTACAATGAGCAGTTCTTC.

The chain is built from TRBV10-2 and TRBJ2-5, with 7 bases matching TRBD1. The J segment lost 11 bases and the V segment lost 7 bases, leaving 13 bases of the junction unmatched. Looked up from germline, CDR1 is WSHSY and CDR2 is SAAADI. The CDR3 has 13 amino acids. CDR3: CASNDPTGYEQYF. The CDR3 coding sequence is TGCGCCAGCAACGACCCGACAGGGTATGAGCAGTACTTC.

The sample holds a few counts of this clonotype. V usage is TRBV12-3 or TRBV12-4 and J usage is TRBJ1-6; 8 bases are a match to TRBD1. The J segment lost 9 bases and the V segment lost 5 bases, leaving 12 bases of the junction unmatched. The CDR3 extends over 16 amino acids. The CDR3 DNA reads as TGTGCCAGCAGTGGACAGGGTAGTAACCTGGGTTCACCCCTCCACTTT. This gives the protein CASSGQGSNLGSPLHF.

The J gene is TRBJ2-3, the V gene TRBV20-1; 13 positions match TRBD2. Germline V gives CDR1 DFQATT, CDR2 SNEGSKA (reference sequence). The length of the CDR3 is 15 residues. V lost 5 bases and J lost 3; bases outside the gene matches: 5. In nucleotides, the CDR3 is TGCAGTGCTCCCTGGACTAGCGGGGGAACAGATACGCAGTATTTT. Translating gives CSAPWTSGGTDTQYF.

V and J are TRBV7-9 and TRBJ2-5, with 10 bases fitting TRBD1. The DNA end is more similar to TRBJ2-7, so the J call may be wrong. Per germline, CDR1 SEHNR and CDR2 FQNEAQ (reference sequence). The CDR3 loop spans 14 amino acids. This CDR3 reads CASSLRWDRGEQYF. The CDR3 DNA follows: TGTGCCAGCAGCTTACGCTGGGACAGGGGCGAGCAGTACTTC.

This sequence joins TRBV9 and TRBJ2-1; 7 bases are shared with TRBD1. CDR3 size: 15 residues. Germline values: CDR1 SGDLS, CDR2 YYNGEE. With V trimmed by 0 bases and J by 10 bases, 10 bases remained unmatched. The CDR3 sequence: CASSVEGATGEEQFF. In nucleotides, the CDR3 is TGTGCCAGCAGCGTAGAGGGGGCGACCGGCGAGGAGCAGTTCTTC.

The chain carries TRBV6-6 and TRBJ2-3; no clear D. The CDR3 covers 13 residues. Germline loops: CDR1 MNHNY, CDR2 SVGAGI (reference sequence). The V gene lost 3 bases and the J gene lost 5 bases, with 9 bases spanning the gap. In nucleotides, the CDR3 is TGTGCCAGCAGTTATGGAGTGGGAGATACGCAGTATTTT. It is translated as CASSYGVGDTQYF.

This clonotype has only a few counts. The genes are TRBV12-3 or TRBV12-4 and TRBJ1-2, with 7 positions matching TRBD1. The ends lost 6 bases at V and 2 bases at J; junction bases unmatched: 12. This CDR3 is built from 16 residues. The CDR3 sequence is CASSPTGQAKNYGYTF. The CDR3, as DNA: TGTGCCAGCAGCCCAACCGGACAGGCGAAGAACTATGGCTACACCTTC.

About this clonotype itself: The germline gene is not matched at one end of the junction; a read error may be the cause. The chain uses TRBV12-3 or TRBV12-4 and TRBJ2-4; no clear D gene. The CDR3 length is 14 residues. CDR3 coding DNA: TGTGCCAGCAGTTTGGACGCGGCCAAAAACACTCAGTACTTC. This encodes CASSLDAAKNTQYF.

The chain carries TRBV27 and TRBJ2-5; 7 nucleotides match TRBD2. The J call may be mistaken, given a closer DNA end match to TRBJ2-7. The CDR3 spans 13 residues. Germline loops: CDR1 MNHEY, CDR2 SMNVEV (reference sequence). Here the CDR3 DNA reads TGTGCCAGCAGTTTTGGGGGGGAGTACGAGCAGTACTTC. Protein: CASSFGGEYEQYF.

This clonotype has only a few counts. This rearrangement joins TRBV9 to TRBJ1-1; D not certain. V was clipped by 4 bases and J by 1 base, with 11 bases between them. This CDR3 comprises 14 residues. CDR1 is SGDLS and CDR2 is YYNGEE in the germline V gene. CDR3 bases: TGTGCCAGCAGCAACGGACGGAGGAACACTGAAGCTTTCTTT. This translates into CASSNGRRNTEAFF.

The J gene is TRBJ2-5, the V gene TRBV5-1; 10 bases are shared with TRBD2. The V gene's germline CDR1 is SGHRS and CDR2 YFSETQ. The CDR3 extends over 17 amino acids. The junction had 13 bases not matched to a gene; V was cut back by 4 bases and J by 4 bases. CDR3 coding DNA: TGCGCCAGCAGCCCGCCGCCGGGACTAGCGTTGGGAGAGACCCAGTACTTC. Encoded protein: CASSPPPGLALGETQYF.

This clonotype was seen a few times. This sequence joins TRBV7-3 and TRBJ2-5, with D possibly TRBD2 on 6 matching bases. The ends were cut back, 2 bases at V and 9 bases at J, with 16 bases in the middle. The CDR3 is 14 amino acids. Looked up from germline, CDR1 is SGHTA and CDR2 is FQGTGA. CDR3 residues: CASSLFRDLSPQYF. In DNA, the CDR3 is TGTGCCAGCAGCTTATTCCGGGACTTGAGTCCCCAGTACTTC.

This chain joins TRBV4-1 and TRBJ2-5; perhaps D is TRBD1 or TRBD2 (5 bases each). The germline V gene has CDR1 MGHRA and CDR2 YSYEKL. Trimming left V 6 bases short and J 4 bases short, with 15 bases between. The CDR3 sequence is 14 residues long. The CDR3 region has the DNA TGCGCCAGCAGGTCCGGCAGGGCGGGAGAGACCCAGTACTTC. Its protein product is CASRSGRAGETQYF.

CDR3 sequence reads: CASSIDPGQGRDTIYF. CDR3 DNA sequence: TGTGCCAGCAGCATCGATCCGGGACAGGGGAGAGACACCATATATTTT. J is TRBJ1-3 and V is TRBV11-2, with TRBD1 matching over 10 bases. The CDR3 runs to 16 residues. After removal of 5 bases from V and 8 bases from J, the junction contained 12 bases not matched to a gene. Germline V gives CDR1 SGHAT, CDR2 FQNNGV.

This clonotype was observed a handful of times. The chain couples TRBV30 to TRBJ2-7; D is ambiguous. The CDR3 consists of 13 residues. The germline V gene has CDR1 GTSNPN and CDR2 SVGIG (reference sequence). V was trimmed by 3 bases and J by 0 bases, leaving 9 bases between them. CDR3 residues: CAWSRFSSYEQYF. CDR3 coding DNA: TGTGCCTGGAGCCGGTTTTCCTCCTACGAGCAGTACTTC.

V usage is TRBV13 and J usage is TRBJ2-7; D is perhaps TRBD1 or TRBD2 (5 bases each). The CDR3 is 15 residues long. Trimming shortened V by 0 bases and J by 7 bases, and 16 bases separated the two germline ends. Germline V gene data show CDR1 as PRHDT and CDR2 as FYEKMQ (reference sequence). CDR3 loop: CASSLGRRVRREQYF. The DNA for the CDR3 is TGTGCCAGCAGCTTAGGACGCAGGGTGAGGAGGGAGCAGTACTTC.

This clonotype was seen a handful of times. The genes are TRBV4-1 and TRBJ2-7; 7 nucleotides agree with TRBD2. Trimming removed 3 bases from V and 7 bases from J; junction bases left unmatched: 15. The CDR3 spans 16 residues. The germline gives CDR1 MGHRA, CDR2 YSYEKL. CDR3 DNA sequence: TGCGCCAGCAGCCAGGTCGGGACTAAAAACAGGTGGGAGCAGTACTTC. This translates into CASSQVGTKNRWEQYF.

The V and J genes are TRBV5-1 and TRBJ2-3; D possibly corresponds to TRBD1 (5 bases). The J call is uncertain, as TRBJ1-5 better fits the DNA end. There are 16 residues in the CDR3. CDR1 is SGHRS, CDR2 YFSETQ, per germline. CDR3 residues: CASSSGRSDKTDTQHF. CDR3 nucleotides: TGCGCCAGCAGCTCGGGACGGAGCGATAAGACAGATACGCAGCATTTT.